Shown below are 5 T cell receptor beta chains from a single sample sequenced in a study of blood T cell repertoires in COVID-19. The assay was immunoSEQ multiplex PCR, and TCRdb's table has in-frame clones only and misses some. This sample yields 85,000 to 95,000 clones, of which 75% to 95% are seen a single time; just under 4% belongs to the top ten. Sequenced sample: peripheral blood. Receptors were obtained from a woman aged 45-65 years in a cohort sampled during active COVID-19.

The chain combines TRBV25-1 with TRBJ1-2, with unresolved D. V was clipped by 3 bases and J by 4 bases, with 15 bases between them. The germline V gene has CDR1 MGHDK and CDR2 SYGVNS. CDR3 length: 15 residues. The CDR3 loop reads CASSDSRRAAYGYTF. The CDR3 DNA sequence: TGTGCCAGCAGTGACTCACGGAGGGCGGCCTATGGCTACACCTTC.

V is TRBV29-1 and J is TRBJ2-7; 14 bases are a match to TRBD2. CDR1 and CDR2 (germline): SQVTM, ANQGSEA. Unmatched junction bases numbered 5, after V lost 4 bases and J lost 6 bases. This CDR3 is built from 14 residues. This CDR3 is CSVGPGLAGAEQYF. In DNA, the CDR3 is TGCAGCGTTGGTCCGGGACTAGCGGGAGCCGAGCAGTACTTC.

The rearrangement joins TRBV12-3 or TRBV12-4 to TRBJ1-5, with D uncertain. With 7 bases removed from V and 5 bases from J, the gap between germline ends came to 12 bases. The CDR3 has 13 residues. As DNA, the CDR3 is TGTGCCAGCACCTGGAGTGTCTATCAGCCCCAGCATTTT. It yields the protein CASTWSVYQPQHF.

The chain recombines TRBV7-9 with TRBJ1-2; unclear D gene. V was pared by 5 bases and J by 6 bases, with 16 bases between. The germline V gene has CDR1 SEHNR and CDR2 FQNEAQ (reference sequence). CDR3 length: 14 amino acids. CDR3 nucleotides: TGTGCCAGCAGCGGCTTCGCAGGTCTGGATGGCTACACCTTC. It translates to CASSGFAGLDGYTF.

The CDR3: CASSPALRTENYGYTF. The CDR3 DNA reads as TGTGCCAGCAGCCCCGCGTTAAGGACAGAGAACTATGGCTACACCTTC. This chain joins TRBV5-4 and TRBJ1-2; D might be TRBD1 (6 bases). CDR1 SGHNT and CDR2 YYREEE come from the germline V gene (reference sequence). V lost 4 bases and J lost 2, with 18 bases in between. The CDR3 runs 16 residues.